The 22 T cell receptor beta chains reported below all come from one sample, sequenced in a study of early T cells in non-severe SARS-CoV-2 infection. Via MiXCR, TCRdb re-called the 5' RACE reads, giving one row per CDR3 protein. The table shows tens of thousands of distinct CDR3 sequences, with 13% occurring only once. Input material: whole blood. The receptors were sampled from an adult who was a healthcare worker with PCR-confirmed SARS-CoV-2 infection or an uninfected control (not recorded which).

The rearrangement joins TRBV28 to TRBJ2-1; D is unresolved. V gave up 6 bases and J gave up 12 bases, with 18 bases separating them. The V gene's germline CDR1 is MDHEN and CDR2 SYDVKM. This CDR3 comprises 13 residues. The CDR3 coding sequence is TGTGCCAGCAGCCTCTTAACCAGGAAGTCGCAGTTCTTC. Its protein is CASSLLTRKSQFF.

V usage is TRBV20-1 and J usage is TRBJ2-3; 7 nucleotides line up with TRBD2. V was pared by 7 bases and J by 0 bases, with 4 bases of the junction left unmatched. Germline loops: CDR1 DFQATT, CDR2 SNEGSKA (reference sequence). The CDR3 length is 13 residues. The CDR3 DNA is TGCAGTGTGAGCGGGGAGAGCACAGATACGCAGTATTTT. It yields the protein CSVSGESTDTQYF.

This clonotype was seen a few times. The V call is TRBV5-1, the J call TRBJ2-1; perhaps D is TRBD1 or TRBD2 (5 bases each). Germline V gene data show CDR1 as SGHRS and CDR2 as YFSETQ. Trimming removed 7 bases from V and 6 bases from J, with 14 bases in between. CDR3 length equals 13 residues. In nucleotides, the CDR3 is TGCGCCAGCTCCGACCCGGGGCTCAATGAGCAGTTCTTC. Protein sequence: CASSDPGLNEQFF.

This clonotype was observed a handful of times. The chain carries TRBV28 and TRBJ2-3, with 7 bases that match TRBD1. Germline V gene sequence: CDR1 MDHEN, CDR2 SYDVKM. The CDR3 runs 15 residues. The trim removed 6 bases at V and 4 bases at J, leaving 10 bases unmatched. Written as DNA, the CDR3 is TGTGCCAGCAGCCACAGGGGTGGTAGGGCAGATACGCAGTATTTT. Translation gives CASSHRGGRADTQYF.

This clonotype showed up many times. The CDR3 DNA sequence: TGTGCCAGCAGCCCCGGGCAGGGGTTCATAGATACGCAGTATTTT. It yields the protein CASSPGQGFIDTQYF. The chain recombines TRBV7-3 with TRBJ2-3, with a tentative D call TRBD1 (6 bases). CDR3 length equals 15 residues. V lost 5 bases and J lost 5, with 17 bases in between. CDR1 and CDR2 (germline): SGHTA, FQGTGA.

V usage is TRBV6-2 or TRBV6-3 and J usage is TRBJ2-7, with no clear D. Per germline, CDR1 MNHEY and CDR2 SVGEGT. The ends were cut back, 2 bases at V and 1 base at J, with 9 bases in the middle. The CDR3 spans 14 residues. The chain's CDR3 is CASSYGGKSYEQYF. The CDR3 coding sequence is TGTGCCAGCAGTTACGGCGGCAAATCCTACGAGCAGTACTTC.

The table lists this clonotype with many counts. The chain employs TRBV6-2 or TRBV6-3 and TRBJ2-1, with no clear D. The CDR3 covers 14 residues. Germline values: CDR1 MNHEY, CDR2 SVGEGT. Trimming cost V 11 bases and J 5 bases, with 19 bases left between them. Here the CDR3 DNA reads TGTGCCGTCCAGCTAAGGACGGGCCACAATGAGCAGTTCTTC. Amino acids: CAVQLRTGHNEQFF.

This clonotype was seen more than once but under ten times. The J gene is TRBJ1-5, the V gene TRBV3-1; D gene uncertain. Between the trimmed V and J ends, which lost 1 base and 4 bases, there was a span of 8 bases. This CDR3 has 14 residues. Germline V gene data show CDR1 as LGHDT and CDR2 as YNNKEL (reference sequence). DNA for the CDR3: TGTGCCAGCAGCCAAGGTGGTAAGAATCAGCCCCAGCATTTT. Protein: CASSQGGKNQPQHF.

The sample holds many counts of this clonotype. The rearrangement uses TRBV6-1 and TRBJ1-1; D is possibly TRBD1 (6 bases). CDR3 length equals 14 residues. Trimming took off 6 bases at V and 0 bases at J, with 11 bases between the two ends. The V gene's germline CDR1 is MNHNS and CDR2 SASEGT. CDR3 protein: CASRTTGMNTEAFF. The DNA for the CDR3 is TGTGCCAGCAGAACGACAGGAATGAACACTGAAGCTTTCTTT.

This clonotype was picked up many times. The J gene is TRBJ1-4, the V gene TRBV12-3 or TRBV12-4; D unclear. The germline V and J ends were trimmed by 5 bases and 6 bases, with 13 bases remaining between them. The CDR3 loop spans 14 amino acids. The CDR3 loop is CASSPAEAYEKLFF. For the CDR3, the DNA is TGTGCCAGCAGTCCCGCGGAGGCGTATGAAAAACTGTTTTTT.

This clonotype has a handful of counts. The chain's CDR3 is CASSLKKETQYF. Here the CDR3 DNA reads TGTGCCAGCAGTCTCAAAAAAGAGACCCAGTACTTC. The gene calls are TRBV6-6 and TRBJ2-5; D not certain. This CDR3 region has 12 residues. Germline V gene sequence: CDR1 MNHNY, CDR2 SVGAGI (reference sequence). V dropped 5 bases and J dropped 3 bases, with 7 bases sitting between them.

This clonotype was seen repeatedly, ten times or more. The genes are TRBV20-1 and TRBJ2-3, with 7 bases aligning to TRBD2. Looked up from germline, CDR1 is DFQATT and CDR2 is SNEGSKA (reference sequence). The trim removed 7 bases at V and 0 bases at J, leaving 7 bases unmatched. This CDR3 region has 14 residues. The CDR3 DNA sequence: TGCAGTGTGGGGAGCGGGGCTAGCACAGATACGCAGTATTTT. Residues: CSVGSGASTDTQYF.

Only a few counts were recorded for this clonotype. V and J are TRBV6-5 and TRBJ2-1; no reliable D call. There are 14 residues in the CDR3. V lost 3 bases and J 7 bases, leaving 13 bases between the germline ends. From germline, CDR1 is MNHEY and CDR2 SVGAGI. The CDR3 region has the DNA TGTGCCAGCAGTTATTCCCCCTTTTTGAATGAGCAGTTCTTC. Its translation: CASSYSPFLNEQFF.

This clonotype has a count of ten or more. Germline and junction disagree at one end, which may indicate a read error. V usage is TRBV15 and J usage is TRBJ1-2, with D perhaps TRBD1 (5 bases). Germline CDR1 and CDR2: LNHNV and YYDKDF (reference sequence). This CDR3 comprises 12 residues. Written as DNA, the CDR3 is TGTGCCACCAGCAGAGATCACGGGCAGGACAACTTC. Translated, it gives CATSRDHGQDNF.

V usage is TRBV11-2 and J usage is TRBJ2-3, with D possibly being TRBD1 (6 bases). Germline CDR1 and CDR2: SGHAT and FQNNGV. CDR3 size: 14 residues. V shed 2 bases and J shed 5 bases, with 11 bases lying between them. The CDR3 reads CASSLLGAKDTQYF. The CDR3 DNA is TGTGCCAGCAGCTTATTGGGGGCGAAAGATACGCAGTATTTT. The entire variable domain, with the rest obtained from reference TRBV11-2 and TRBJ2-3, is as follows: EAGVAQSPRYKIIEKRQSVAFWCNPISGHATLYWYQQILGQGPKLLIQFQNNGVVDDSQLPKDRFSAERLKGVDSTLKIQPAKLEDSAVYLCASSLLGAKDTQYFGPGTRLTVL.

V gene TRBV7-9 combines with J gene TRBJ1-2, with D possibly being TRBD1 (6 bases). Looked up from germline, CDR1 is SEHNR and CDR2 is FQNEAQ (reference sequence). Trimming shortened V by 4 bases and J by 8 bases, and 14 bases separated the two germline ends. The CDR3 is 13 residues long. In DNA, the CDR3 is TGTGCCAGCAGCTCCCGGGGGGGCGAAGGCTACACCTTC. Encoded protein: CASSSRGGEGYTF.

This clonotype has just a few counts. The V gene is TRBV5-1, the J gene TRBJ1-6, with unresolved D. V gave up 2 bases and J gave up 6 bases, with 6 bases separating them. The length of the CDR3 is 13 residues. Germline V gene sequence: CDR1 SGHRS, CDR2 YFSETQ. The CDR3 here is CASSFGFNSPLHF. CDR3 DNA: TGCGCCAGCAGCTTCGGATTTAATTCACCCCTCCACTTT.

This clonotype appeared many times. V usage is TRBV7-9 and J usage is TRBJ2-3; 7 bases fit TRBD2. The CDR3 loop spans 17 amino acids. With 4 bases clipped from V and 1 base from J, the junction kept 11 bases outside the gene matches. Germline V lookup: CDR1 SEHNR, CDR2 FQNEAQ (reference sequence). The CDR3, as DNA: TGTGCCAGCAGCTCCCCGGGCGGGAGTTTTGGCACAGATACGCAGTATTTT. It is translated as CASSSPGGSFGTDTQYF.

This clonotype has a count of ten or more. J is TRBJ2-2 and V is TRBV5-6; 10 bases fit TRBD1. J was trimmed by 7 bases and V by 5 bases; bases with no gene match: 11. CDR1 and CDR2 (germline): SGHDT, YYEEEE. This CDR3 region has 16 residues. CDR3 amino acids: CASSLRDRGMVGELFF. In nucleotides, the CDR3 is TGTGCCAGCAGTCTCCGGGACAGGGGTATGGTCGGGGAGCTGTTTTTT.

The genes are TRBV15 and TRBJ2-4; D gene ambiguous. The germline V and J ends were trimmed by 4 bases and 0 bases, with 4 bases remaining between them. Germline V gene lookup returns CDR1 LNHNV and CDR2 YYDKDF (reference sequence). The CDR3 runs to 13 residues. The CDR3 DNA reads as TGTGCCACCAGCACCAAAGCCAAAAACATTCAGTACTTC. It is translated as CATSTKAKNIQYF.

This chain joins TRBV3-1 and TRBJ2-5; D unclear. The germline gives CDR1 LGHDT, CDR2 YNNKEL (reference sequence). Trimming cost V 1 base and J 5 bases, with 11 bases left between them. The CDR3 has 14 residues. CDR3 amino acids: CASSQGRAPETQYF. In DNA form, the CDR3 reads TGTGCCAGCAGCCAAGGACGAGCCCCGGAGACCCAGTACTTC.

The V gene is TRBV5-1, the J gene TRBJ2-7; D is ambiguous. The V gene's germline CDR1 is SGHRS and CDR2 YFSETQ. The CDR3 consists of 13 residues. V lost 4 bases and J lost 0, with 8 bases in between. DNA of the CDR3: TGCGCCAGCAGCAGGTCAGTCTCCTACGAGCAGTACTTC. This sequence encodes CASSRSVSYEQYF.